One and the same sample provided the 13 T cell receptor beta chains below, sequenced in a study of blood T cell repertoires in COVID-19. This table comes from immunoSEQ multiplex PCR, and its TCRdb copy is limited to in-frame clones, with some not included. The sample records some 96,000 clones, roughly 79% being singletons. Sequencing was performed on peripheral blood. The source is a man between 70 and 80 years old with active or convalescent COVID-19.

The chain combines TRBV5-5 with TRBJ2-7, with 13 nucleotides matching TRBD2. Unmatched junction bases numbered 2, after V lost 2 bases and J lost 3 bases. Germline V gene lookup returns CDR1 SGHKS and CDR2 YYEKEE (reference sequence). The CDR3 sequence is 15 residues long. CDR3 sequence reads: CASSFGTSGNYEQYF. CDR3 nucleotide sequence: TGTGCCAGCAGCTTCGGGACTAGCGGGAACTACGAGCAGTACTTC.

In its sample, this clone was seen once. The chain joins TRBV7-9 to TRBJ1-2; 8 bases line up with TRBD1. The CDR3 totals 14 residues. The germline CDR1 and CDR2 sequences are SEHNR and FQNEAQ (reference sequence). V lost 5 bases to trimming and J lost 5 bases; unmatched junction nucleotides: 7. The CDR3 is CASSTTGEAYGYTF. Written as DNA, the CDR3 is TGTGCCAGCAGCACGACAGGGGAGGCATATGGCTACACCTTC.

This clone appeared a few times. The chain employs TRBV5-1 and TRBJ2-2; D is unclear. This CDR3 is built from 13 residues. CDR1 SGHRS and CDR2 YFSETQ come from the germline V gene. Trimming removed 4 bases at V and 4 bases at J, with 8 bases between. Here the CDR3 reads CASSPLITGELFF. The CDR3 nucleotides read TGCGCCAGCAGCCCGTTAATCACCGGGGAGCTGTTTTTT.

The chain couples TRBV3-1 (or the pseudogene TRBV3-2) to TRBJ2-7; 9 bases agree with TRBD2. Germline V gene data show CDR1 as LGHDT and CDR2 as YNNKEL (reference sequence). This CDR3 has 15 amino acids. The junction had 6 bases not matched to a gene; V was cut back by 3 bases and J by 3 bases. CDR3 DNA sequence: TGTGCCAGCAGCCAGTGGGGGCGGGAGGGCTACGAGCAGTACTTC. This codes for CASSQWGREGYEQYF.

This clone was seen only a few times. CDR3 loop: CASSWGGYEQYF. The CDR3 DNA follows: TGCGCCAGCAGCTGGGGGGGATACGAGCAGTACTTC. The V and J genes are TRBV5-1 and TRBJ2-7; 7 bases fit TRBD2. The germline V gene encodes CDR1 SGHRS and CDR2 YFSETQ. After removal of 3 bases from V and 4 bases from J, the junction contained 1 base not matched to a gene. The CDR3 is 12 amino acids.

The sample holds one count of this clone. V is TRBV20-1 and J is TRBJ1-1, with TRBD1 matching 7 bases. With 3 bases clipped from V and 6 bases from J, the junction kept 7 bases outside the gene matches. This CDR3 has 13 residues. The V gene's germline CDR1 is DFQATT and CDR2 SNEGSKA (reference sequence). The CDR3 DNA follows: TGCAGTGCTAGTACAGGGGTTGTCGCTGAAGCTTTCTTT. Translating gives CSASTGVVAEAFF.

The chain carries TRBV30 and TRBJ1-6; 7 bases are a match to TRBD1. Trimming at V came to 3 bases and at J to 9 bases, leaving 17 bases not matched to a gene. The germline gives CDR1 GTSNPN, CDR2 SVGIG (reference sequence). There are 17 residues in the CDR3. The CDR3 DNA sequence: TGTGCCTGGAGGGATCCGGGACAGTCAAGAATGGGTTCACCCCTCCACTTT. Amino acid sequence: CAWRDPGQSRMGSPLHF.

The chain carries TRBV12-5 and TRBJ2-2; TRBD1 agrees at 11 bases. Germline-derived CDR1 and CDR2 are LGHNT and FRNRAP. Germline trimming cut 6 bases from V and 8 bases from J; bases unmatched to any gene: 8. The CDR3 contains 15 residues. CDR3 loop: CASGPDRGPSGELFF. DNA for the CDR3: TGTGCTAGTGGCCCGGACAGGGGGCCCTCGGGGGAGCTGTTTTTT.

A few counts support this clone. The chain combines TRBV2 with TRBJ1-2; 9 positions agree with TRBD1. CDR1 is SNHLY, CDR2 FYNNEI, per germline. The CDR3 loop spans 13 amino acids. The J segment lost 7 bases and the V segment lost 6 bases, leaving 6 bases of the junction unmatched. This CDR3 is CASRDRGLGGYTF. The CDR3 DNA sequence: TGTGCCAGCAGGGACAGGGGCTTGGGTGGCTACACCTTC. The full variable domain, completed using reference TRBV2 and TRBJ1-2, is EPEVTQTPSHQVTQMGQEVILRCVPISNHLYFYWYRQILGQKVEFLVSFYNNEISEKSEIFDDQFSVERPDGSNFTLKIRSTKLEDSAMYFCASRDRGLGGYTFGSGTRLTVV.

V is TRBV6-1 and J is TRBJ2-6, with TRBD2 matching over 9 bases. Germline lookup yields CDR1 MNHNS and CDR2 SASEGT. This CDR3 has 19 residues. The J segment lost 0 bases and the V segment lost 0 bases, leaving 6 bases of the junction unmatched. DNA for the CDR3: TGTGCCAGCAGTGAAGCATTGCTAGCGGGGAACTCTGGGGCCAACGTCCTGACTTTC. As protein: CASSEALLAGNSGANVLTF.

The genes are TRBV3-1 (or the pseudogene TRBV3-2) and TRBJ2-1; D unresolved. Germline V gene sequence: CDR1 LGHDT, CDR2 YNNKEL (reference sequence). The V gene lost 2 bases and the J gene lost 9 bases, with 14 bases spanning the gap. The CDR3 loop spans 14 amino acids. The CDR3 nucleotides read TGTGCCAGCAGCCAATATCCCGGGTTCAGTGAGCAGTTCTTC. Translation gives CASSQYPGFSEQFF.

The chain has TRBV6-5 and TRBJ2-5, with 8 bases that match TRBD2. Trimming cost V 2 bases and J 5 bases; bases outside gene matches: 7. Per the germline V gene, CDR1 is MNHEY and CDR2 is SVGAGI. The CDR3 contains 15 residues. As DNA, the CDR3 is TGTGCCAGCAGTTACAGACTAGCGAAGGTGGAGACCCAGTACTTC. Translating gives CASSYRLAKVETQYF.

The chain employs TRBV3-1 (or the pseudogene TRBV3-2) and TRBJ2-2; D is perhaps TRBD1 (6 bases). The germline CDR1 and CDR2 sequences are LGHDT and YNNKEL (reference sequence). The V gene lost 6 bases and the J gene lost 0 bases, with 17 bases spanning the gap. The CDR3 spans 17 residues. The CDR3 DNA reads as TGTGCCAGCAGACCCACAGGGATGAGGGCGAACACCGGGGAGCTGTTTTTT. Its translation: CASRPTGMRANTGELFF.